The 20 T cell receptor beta chains below were found in one sample sequenced in a study of tissue T cells after allogeneic stem cell transplantation. As for time point: mouse harvest day 7 after allogeneic transplant. The graft held 10^6 splenic CD5+ T cells and 10^7 T-cell-depleted bone marrow cells. The protocol was immunoSEQ multiplex PCR, while the TCRdb copy is restricted to in-frame clones and leaves out a portion. The data hold some 11,000 clones, with roughly two fifths observed a single time. Sample: skin. The receptors shown here come from a female BALB/c mouse given C57BL/6 T cells with graft-versus-host disease after an allogeneic hematopoietic cell transplant.

About this clone itself: Here the gene names and germline are mouse. The CDR3 end is not reached by the read, which stops 1 residue before it; the germline J gene fills it in. The chain is built from TRBV4 and TRBJ1-3, with a weak D call TRBD1 (6 bases). V was cut by 5 bases and J by 3 bases, with 11 bases left in between. The germline V gene has CDR1 LGHDT and CDR2 YNNKQL (reference sequence). The CDR3 loop spans 14 amino acids. The CDR3 bases that were read are TGTGCCAGCAGCAGGGCAGGGGATGGAAATACGCTCTAT. This gives the protein CASSRAGDGNTLY. The full CDR3 reads CASSRAGDGNTLYF.

Comment on this clone: The gene names given are mouse names. The CDR3 end falls 1 residue outside the read, so it is completed with the germline J gene. The chain couples TRBV26 to TRBJ2-5, with D perhaps matching TRBD1 or TRBD2 (5 bases each). The germline CDR1 and CDR2 sequences are KGHPV and FQNQEV (reference sequence). V lost 2 bases and J lost 5, with 8 bases in between. The length of the CDR3 is 13 residues. The CDR3 bases that were read are TGTGCCAGCAGTCTGGGGGGTGGAGACACCCAGTAC. Translation: CASSLGGGDTQY. Given in full, the CDR3 is CASSLGGGDTQYF.

As regards this clone: Mouse names are used for the genes. The observed sequence ends 1 residue before the CDR3 terminus, with the missing tail filled in from the germline J gene. The chain has TRBV26 and TRBJ2-3, with 9 bases identical to TRBD2. The CDR3 consists of 15 residues. The germline V gene encodes CDR1 KGHPV and CDR2 FQNQEV (reference sequence). The V gene end was trimmed by 6 bases and the J gene end by 0 bases; junction bases not matched to a gene: 4. The part of the CDR3 DNA that was read is TGTGCCAGCAGGAGACTGGGGGCTAGTGCAGAAACGCTGTAT. Translated: CASRRLGASAETLY. The CDR3 in full is CASRRLGASAETLYF. Looking up the rest from reference TRBV26 and TRBJ2-3 gives the full variable domain: NSKVIQTPRYLVKGQGQKAKMRCIPEKGHPVVFWYQQNKNNEFKFLINFQNQEVLQQIDMTEKRFSAECPSNSPCSLEIQSSEAGDSALYLCASRRLGASAETLYFGSGTRLTVL.

On this clone: Mouse germline and gene names are used. The CDR3 is cut off 1 residue early in the read; its end comes from the germline J gene. The genes are TRBV19 and TRBJ2-7, with 9 bases fitting TRBD2. The ends lost 5 bases at V and 3 bases at J; junction bases unmatched: 6. The germline CDR1 and CDR2 sequences are FNHDT and SITEND (reference sequence). The CDR3 extends over 14 amino acids. CDR3 region: CASRPGLGNYEQYF. The CDR3 DNA, read in part, is TGTGCCAGCAGACCGGGACTGGGAAACTATGAACAGTAC. The full variable domain, rest sourced from reference TRBV19 and TRBJ2-7, is GGIITQTPKFLIGQEGQKLTLKCQQNFNHDTMYWYRQDSGKGLRLIYYSITENDLQKGDLSEGYDASREKKSSFSLTVTSAQKNEMAVFLCASRPGLGNYEQYFGPGTRLTVL.

This clone was detected a few times. Mouse germline and gene names are used. With the read ending 1 residue before the CDR3 end, the germline J gene is used to fill in that end. The chain uses TRBV3 and TRBJ1-1; unclear D gene. Germline CDR1 reads SNHLY; CDR2 reads FYNGKV (reference sequence). This CDR3 spans 12 amino acids. V gave up 6 bases and J gave up 0 bases, with 5 bases separating them. The DNA read from the CDR3 is TGTGCCAGCAGTCGAGCAAACACAGAAGTCTTC. Translating gives CASSRANTEVF. The entire CDR3 reads CASSRANTEVFF.

For this clone: Mouse germline and gene names are used. CDR3 residues: CASSQDRGLQNTLYF. The CDR3 bases that were read are TGTGCCAGCAGCCAAGACAGGGGGCTTCAAAACACCTTGTAC. V usage is TRBV2 and J usage is TRBJ2-4, with 8 bases fitting TRBD1. With the read ending 1 residue before the CDR3 end, the germline J gene is used to fill in that end. J was trimmed by 2 bases and V by 0 bases; bases with no gene match: 1. The CDR3 covers 15 residues. Germline assignment: CDR1 LGHNA and CDR2 YSYQKL.

This clone was seen a handful of times. Genes here carry mouse names. From the germline J gene comes the end of the CDR3, since the read stops 1 residue before it. V and J are TRBV13-3 and TRBJ1-4; TRBD1 matches 8 bases. The CDR3 consists of 12 residues. V lost 6 bases and J lost 7; bases outside the gene matches: 2. Germline V gene data show CDR1 as NNHDY and CDR2 as SYVADS. CDR3 DNA, as far as it was read: TGTGCCAGCACAGACAGGGGCGAAAGATTATTT. As protein: CASTDRGERLF. The entire CDR3 protein is CASTDRGERLFF. Full variable domain (rest looked up from reference TRBV13-3 and TRBJ1-4): EAAVTQSPRSKVAVTGGKVTLSCHQTNNHDYMYWYRQDTGHGLRLIHYSYVADSTEKGDIPDGYKASRPSQENFSLILELASLSQTAVYFCASTDRGERLFFGHGTKLSVL.

This clone was observed a few times. Mouse germline and gene names are used. The read is 1 residue too short to cover the CDR3 end, so that end is filled in from the germline J gene. The chain recombines TRBV23 with TRBJ1-3; the DNA was not used to check the table's D call, TRBD1. The germline gives CDR1 KGHTA, CDR2 FQNQQP. The CDR3 consists of 14 residues. Incomplete CDR3 DNA: TGCTCCAGCAGTCGGGACAGGGGAGGAAATACGCTCTAT. It is translated as CSSSRDRGGNTLY. The CDR3 reads in full as CSSSRDRGGNTLYF.

About this clone itself: Gene names denote mouse genes. The covered CDR3 bases are TGTGCCAGCAGTATCTGGGGGGGCGCAGAAACGCTGTAT. This sequence encodes CASSIWGGAETLY. The entire CDR3 is CASSIWGGAETLYF. V gene TRBV19 combines with J gene TRBJ2-3, with TRBD2 matching 10 bases. The CDR3 end falls 1 residue outside the read, so it is completed with the germline J gene. The germline V gene has CDR1 FNHDT and CDR2 SITEND (reference sequence). V lost 2 bases to trimming and J lost 3 bases; unmatched junction nucleotides: 0. The CDR3 is 14 amino acids.

Concerning this clone: Mouse gene names and germline throughout. The CDR3 end is not reached by the read, which stops 1 residue before it; the germline J gene fills it in. The chain is built from TRBV3 and TRBJ2-7; D gene uncertain. The CDR3 runs 13 residues. Looked up from germline, CDR1 is SNHLY and CDR2 is FYNGKV (reference sequence). Trimming cost V 3 bases and J 2 bases, with 8 bases left between them. CDR3 DNA (partial): TGTGCCAGCAGCTTGGGTGGTCCCTATGAACAGTAC. This encodes CASSLGGPYEQY. The full CDR3 is CASSLGGPYEQYF. Together with reference TRBV3 and TRBJ2-7, the CDR3 gives the full variable domain: GPKVLQIPSHQIIDMGQMVTLNCDPVSNHLYFYWYKQILGQQMEFLVNFYNGKVMEKSKLFKDQFSVERPDGSYFTLKIQPTALEDSAVYFCASSLGGPYEQYFGPGTRLTVL.

This clone was seen a few times. The listed genes are named as in mouse. The read terminates 1 residue ahead of where the CDR3 ends, so the germline J gene completes it. The chain couples TRBV5 to TRBJ2-1, with 10 bases identical to TRBD2. The CDR3 has 13 amino acids. Losses at the gene ends were 3 bases for V and 7 bases for J; bases not matched to a gene: 0. CDR1 is LGHNA, CDR2 YNLKQL, per germline (reference sequence). The CDR3 reads CASSQDWGAEQFF. Partial CDR3 DNA: TGTGCCAGCAGCCAGGACTGGGGGGCTGAGCAGTTC.

In its sample, this clone was seen a few times. Genes and germline come from the mouse. Other DNA variants within this sample encode the same CDR3. The sequenced part of the CDR3 DNA is TGTGCCAGCAGTCTGTCACAGGGGGCGGACACCCAGTAC. It translates to CASSLSQGADTQY. The complete CDR3 protein is CASSLSQGADTQYF. The V and J genes are TRBV26 and TRBJ2-5; 9 nucleotides line up with TRBD1. Coverage ceases 1 residue before the CDR3 finishes, and the germline J gene fills in the end. Germline V gives CDR1 KGHPV, CDR2 FQNQEV (reference sequence). After removal of 0 bases from V and 6 bases from J, the junction contained 1 base not matched to a gene. The CDR3 has 14 residues.

This clone is termed medium-sized (0.01 to 0.1%). Gene names are the mouse ones. Read data end 1 residue before the CDR3 end; the end is taken from the germline J gene. This chain connects TRBV23 to TRBJ2-1; the table assigns TRBD1, which was not confirmed against the DNA. This CDR3 has 11 residues. Germline V gene sequence: CDR1 KGHTA, CDR2 FQNQQP. CDR3 sequence: CSSSSQGEQFF. The sequenced part of the CDR3 DNA is TGCTCCAGCAGTTCACAGGGAGAGCAGTTC. The whole variable domain, filled in from reference TRBV23 and TRBJ2-1, reads DAAVTQKPRYLIKMKGQEAEMKCIPEKGHTAVFWYQQKQSKELKFLIYFQNQQPLDQIDMVKERFSAVCPSSSLCSLGIRTCEAEDSALYLCSSSSQGEQFFGPGTRLTVL.

This clone has a handful of counts. The gene names given are mouse names. With the read ending 1 residue before the CDR3 end, the germline J gene is used to fill in that end. This chain uses TRBV3 with TRBJ2-2; 10 bases are a match to TRBD2. Germline lookup yields CDR1 SNHLY and CDR2 FYNGKV (reference sequence). The CDR3 has 17 amino acids. The V segment lost 2 bases and the J segment 0 bases; nucleotides outside the gene matches: 3. The CDR3 bases that were read are TGTGCCAGCAGCTTACTGGGGGGGCGCTCAAACACCGGGCAGCTCTAC. Translated, it gives CASSLLGGRSNTGQLY. The full CDR3 reads CASSLLGGRSNTGQLYF.

In the case of this clone: Gene names and germline match the mouse. The CDR3 end falls 1 residue outside the read, so it is completed with the germline J gene. The chain combines TRBV26 with TRBJ2-3; D gene unclear. The CDR3 runs to 14 residues. Germline CDR1 reads KGHPV; CDR2 reads FQNQEV (reference sequence). Trimming stripped 2 bases from V and 0 bases from J, with 6 bases between. The CDR3 DNA, read in part, is TGTGCCAGCAGTCTGGTTACTAGTGCAGAAACGCTGTAT. Translation: CASSLVTSAETLY. The whole CDR3 protein is CASSLVTSAETLYF.

This clone came up a few times. Genes and germline are mouse. The read falls 1 residue short of the CDR3 end, and the missing part is taken from the germline J gene. The chain combines TRBV26 with TRBJ1-3; D remains unclear. The CDR3 length is 13 residues. With 2 bases removed from V and 3 bases from J, the gap between germline ends came to 5 bases. CDR1 KGHPV and CDR2 FQNQEV come from the germline V gene (reference sequence). The DNA read from the CDR3 is TGTGCCAGCAGTCTGCAGGATGGAAATACGCTCTAT. This gives the protein CASSLQDGNTLY. The complete CDR3 sequence is CASSLQDGNTLYF.

Concerning this clone: Mouse gene names apply. Read data end 1 residue before the CDR3 end; the end is taken from the germline J gene. The chain recombines TRBV16 with TRBJ1-1; D call uncertain. The germline V and J ends were trimmed by 6 bases and 0 bases, with 11 bases remaining between them. The CDR3 covers 14 residues. Germline V CDR1 and CDR2: SGHSA, FRNQAP. The CDR3 bases that were read are TGTGCAAGCAGTCGCCCAGGAGCAAACACAGAAGTCTTC. Residues: CASSRPGANTEVF. The complete CDR3 reads CASSRPGANTEVFF.

Note on this clone: Gene names follow the mouse nomenclature. The read is 1 residue too short to cover the CDR3 end, so that end is filled in from the germline J gene. J is TRBJ2-3 and V is TRBV26, with D maybe TRBD2 (6 bases). Trimming took off 4 bases at V and 0 bases at J, with 8 bases between the two ends. Per germline, CDR1 KGHPV and CDR2 FQNQEV (reference sequence). The CDR3 consists of 14 residues. CDR3: CASSQGLSAETLYF. The sequenced part of the CDR3 DNA is TGTGCCAGCAGTCAAGGACTGAGTGCAGAAACGCTGTAT.

A note on this clone: Genes and germline are mouse. The CDR3 end falls 1 residue outside the read, so it is completed with the germline J gene. The genes are TRBV3 and TRBJ2-7; 9 bases map to TRBD1. The CDR3 totals 14 residues. J lost 4 bases, V lost 5 bases, and 6 bases had no gene match. Germline CDR1 reads SNHLY; CDR2 reads FYNGKV (reference sequence). Partial CDR3 DNA: TGTGCCAGCAGCCCCCGACAGGGGGGGTATGAACAGTAC. Translated: CASSPRQGGYEQY. In full, the CDR3 reads CASSPRQGGYEQYF.

A remark on this clone: Mouse gene names and germline throughout. The CDR3 end lies 1 residue beyond the end of the read and is filled in from the germline J gene. This rearrangement joins TRBV12-2 to TRBJ2-2; 7 bases agree with TRBD2. CDR3 length: 18 amino acids. CDR1 is SGHLS, CDR2 HYDKME, per germline. The ends lost 1 base at V and 0 bases at J; junction bases unmatched: 10. The CDR3 bases that were read are TGTGCCAGCTCTCTGGGGAGAGCTGGGGGAGCAAACACCGGGCAGCTCTAC. As protein: CASSLGRAGGANTGQLY. The whole CDR3 sequence is CASSLGRAGGANTGQLYF.